The 8 T cell receptor beta chains given below trace back to one sample, sequenced in a study of blood T cells in healthy people across ages. The authors ran a second PCR of 7 to 11 cycles using a sample-barcoded 5' primer and a J-beta primer mix. TCRdb re-analysed the 5' RACE reads in MiXCR, keeping a single row per CDR3 protein. Here the sample spans 550,000 to 650,000 distinct CDR3 sequences, roughly 31% being singletons. The material sequenced was blood. The source is a woman at least 80 years old in good health.

There are many counts of this clonotype. This chain joins TRBV7-2 and TRBJ2-7, with D unclear. The CDR3 has 15 residues. Germline V lookup: CDR1 SGHTA, CDR2 FQGNSA. V was cut by 5 bases and J by 5 bases, with 19 bases left in between. For the CDR3, the DNA is TGTGCCAGCAGCCAGTCAGCTCACTTCGTTGACGAGCAGTACTTC. This gives the protein CASSQSAHFVDEQYF.

Comments on this clonotype: A much more abundant neighbour one base away suggests this may be a read error. The V and J genes are TRBV7-2 and TRBJ1-6; 8 bases map to TRBD1. The V segment lost 6 bases and the J segment 14 bases; nucleotides outside the gene matches: 18. The CDR3 is 16 amino acids. Per germline, CDR1 SGHTA and CDR2 FQGNSA. CDR3 protein: CASRGGQGRAGSTLHF. DNA of the CDR3: TGTGCCAGCAGGGGAGGACAGGGAAGGGCTGGGTCAACCCTCCACTTT.

A remark on this clonotype: A clone one base away is much larger, so this may be a read error. The chain links TRBV20-1 to TRBJ2-7; the D gene is possibly TRBD2 (6 bases). V lost 6 bases and J lost 1, with 16 bases in between. The CDR3 covers 14 residues. Germline CDR1 is DFQATT and CDR2 is SNEGSKA (reference sequence). CDR3 nucleotides: TGCAGTGCCGAACCCCGGGGGACGTCCTACGAGCAGTACTTC. Its translation is CSAEPRGTSYEQYF.

The gene calls are TRBV20-1 and TRBJ1-5, with 9 bases fitting TRBD1. Germline values: CDR1 DFQATT, CDR2 SNEGSKA (reference sequence). The V and J ends lost 1 base and 11 bases, in that order; junction bases with no gene match: 12. The CDR3 extends over 15 amino acids. CDR3 nucleotide sequence: TGCAGTGCTAGAGCAAATACAGGGGGCAACTTAGCCCAGCATTTT. Translated: CSARANTGGNLAQHF.

The gene calls are TRBV25-1 and TRBJ2-7; possible D gene TRBD1, 5 bases. CDR1 is MGHDK and CDR2 is SYGVNS in the germline V gene. The V end lost 10 bases, the J end lost 6 bases, and 16 bases lay between the germline ends. The CDR3 runs to 12 residues. The CDR3 DNA reads as TGTGCCACACAGGTGGGGTGGAGCGAGCAGTACTTC. This sequence encodes CATQVGWSEQYF.

In its sample, this clonotype was seen many times. The CDR3 sequence is CSARVAGGFSYNEQFF. The CDR3 DNA sequence: TGCAGTGCTAGGGTAGCGGGGGGCTTCTCCTACAATGAGCAGTTCTTC. The V and J genes are TRBV20-1 and TRBJ2-1; TRBD2 matches 10 bases. Germline V lookup: CDR1 DFQATT, CDR2 SNEGSKA (reference sequence). The CDR3 contains 16 residues. V shed 3 bases, J shed 0 bases, and the junction held 5 bases outside the gene matches.

This clonotype appeared many times. The chain has TRBV7-2 and TRBJ2-3; the D is unclear. V was clipped by 5 bases and J by 7 bases, with 16 bases between them. The germline V gene has CDR1 SGHTA and CDR2 FQGNSA. The CDR3 covers 14 residues. In DNA form, the CDR3 reads TGTGCCAGCAGCCCGGTGGACCTCATCTATACGCAGTATTTT. This codes for CASSPVDLIYTQYF.

This rearrangement joins TRBV7-2 to TRBJ2-5; 9 bases align to TRBD1. The J call could be wrong; TRBJ2-7 is a better fit for the DNA end. CDR1 is SGHTA and CDR2 is FQGNSA in the germline V gene. The CDR3 spans 17 residues. In DNA form, the CDR3 reads TGTGCCAGCAGCTTATGGGACAGGGACGGCTACCTGGGCGAGCAGTACTTC. Translating gives CASSLWDRDGYLGEQYF.